This TCR beta chain came from a study of T-cell reconstitution after alpha-beta-depleted transplantation in children. Unique molecular identifiers were incorporated into the prepared TCRbeta library. From the PCR reads, TCRdb called clonotypes with MiXCR, one entry per CDR3 protein. The table has a few hundred thousand distinct CDR3 sequences, more than 20% seen once. This clonotype occurred a few times. Its target is not known. This CDR3 contains 16 residues. Germline trimming cut 1 base from V and 5 bases from J; bases unmatched to any gene: 9. Germline loops: CDR1 SGHRS, CDR2 YFSETQ. General study findings and limits: The high TCRbeta diversity at day 60 in some patients came from surviving recipient T cells and thymic progenitors. T cells produced anew were the main source of T-cell counts and diversity one year after transplant. Alpha-beta T cells about two months after transplant reportedly derived from several hundred expanded graft clones.

The rearrangement joins TRBV5-1 to TRBJ2-5; 9 positions agree with TRBD2. The sequence was obtained from a boy in the first two years of life with Wiskott-Aldrich syndrome, due to receive a stem cell transplant. This specimen consisted of PBMCs, obtained before TCRalphabeta/CD19-depleted stem cell transplant. The chain's CDR3 is CASSLMAGGVMETQYF. The DNA for the CDR3 is TGCGCCAGCAGCTTGATGGCGGGAGGGGTCATGGAGACCCAGTACTTC.